This T cell receptor beta chain stems from a study of cytomegalovirus exposure and HLA in healthy donors. The CDR3 has 19 residues. Germline CDR1 and CDR2: SGHTA and FQGNSA. Losses at the gene ends were 5 bases for V and 2 bases for J; bases not matched to a gene: 16. The study ran its PCR with 60 Vbeta and 13 Jbeta primers. TCRdb's table, derived via immunoSEQ multiplex PCR, lists solely in-frame clones and lacks some. The table shows around 130,000 clones, with more than 60% occurring only once. Study results and limitations: The later analysis indicated that the majority of CMV-associated TCR beta chains appeared HLA-restricted. TCR beta sequences numbering more than 15,000 were associated with HLA alleles at 0.05 false discovery rate in a later analysis.

Remarks on this clone: The antigen remains undetermined.

The sequencing input was PBMCs. V gene TRBV7-2 combines with J gene TRBJ2-7; the match to TRBD1 covers 12 bases. The sequence came from a male donor in good health and CMV-seronegative. CDR3 DNA sequence: TGTGCCAGCAGCATACCAACCGGGACAGGGGGCGCATCTACCTACGAGCAGTACTTC. It yields the protein CASSIPTGTGGASTYEQYF. Supplemented by reference TRBV7-2 and TRBJ2-7, the full variable domain reads GAGVSQSPSNKVTEKGKDVELRCDPISGHTALYWYRQSLGQGLEFLIYFQGNSAPDKSGLPSDRFSAERTGGSVSTLTIQRTQQEDSAVYLCASSIPTGTGGASTYEQYFGPGTRLTVT.